What follows are 15 T cell receptor beta chains derived from one specimen sequenced in a study of blood T cells in healthy people across ages (dated by TCRdb to 2015 to 2017). Libraries were made using 5' RACE. TCRdb records Illumina HiSeq 2500 as the sequencer. The second PCR ran for about 6 to 12 cycles and used a J-beta primer mix along with a sample-barcoded 5' primer. TCRdb reanalyzed the raw reads on its own, using fastp at Q25 for trimming and MiXCR for clone calling, and kept in-frame beta chains. Rows are unified per CDR3 protein, each entry keeping the most common DNA and genes. The sample records fewer than 800,000 distinct CDR3 sequences, approximately 25% of which are singletons. Clones ranked in the top ten supply under 10% of the sample. In addition, the sample was reused for a study of T cells of mothers and their children.

Sequenced sample: blood. These receptors all stem from a boy younger than 18 in good health.

This clonotype has just a few counts. The V call is TRBV29-1, the J call TRBJ2-4; TRBD1 agrees at 9 bases. Germline CDR1 SQVTM, CDR2 ANQGSEA. The CDR3 sequence is 14 residues long. V lost 6 bases, J lost 2 bases, and 5 bases stayed unmatched. The CDR3, as DNA: TGCAGCGTAGTTACAGGGGGCTCCAAAAACATTCAGTACTTC. Protein: CSVVTGGSKNIQYF.

Remarks on this clonotype: The junction differs from germline at one of its ends, possibly a read error. The chain employs TRBV12-3 or TRBV12-4 and TRBJ2-1, with D perhaps matching TRBD2 (6 bases). The CDR3 totals 12 residues. The CDR3 coding sequence is TGTGCCAGCAGTCCAGGAGGGGAGACCCAGCACTTC. It encodes CASSPGGETQHF.

This chain joins TRBV12-3 or TRBV12-4 and TRBJ2-7, with 11 bases aligning to TRBD2. This CDR3 region has 15 residues. Trimming cost V 6 bases and J 3 bases; bases outside gene matches: 7. The CDR3 sequence: CASRISGRGFYEQYF. DNA for the CDR3: TGTGCCAGCAGGATTAGCGGGAGGGGTTTCTACGAGCAGTACTTC.

This clonotype was picked up a small number of times. In DNA form, the CDR3 reads TGCAGTGCTAGAGGGGCGGGCTCCTATAATTCACCCCTCCACTTT. This sequence encodes CSARGAGSYNSPLHF. This chain connects TRBV20-1 to TRBJ1-6; no reliable D call. Germline CDR1 reads DFQATT; CDR2 reads SNEGSKA (reference sequence). CDR3 length equals 15 residues. Trimming stripped 1 base from V and 0 bases from J, with 7 bases between.

The J gene is TRBJ2-5, the V gene TRBV9; the D gene could be TRBD1 or TRBD2 (5 bases each). V was trimmed by 0 bases and J by 4 bases, leaving 13 bases between them. The CDR3 is made up of 15 amino acids. Germline CDR1 SGDLS, CDR2 YYNGEE. CDR3 bases: TGTGCCAGCAGCGTAGAGGGGACGCTCGGAGAGACCCAGTACTTC. Translation: CASSVEGTLGETQYF.

The V gene is TRBV28, the J gene TRBJ1-5; D is perhaps TRBD1 (5 bases). This CDR3 is built from 15 residues. Germline V gene sequence: CDR1 MDHEN, CDR2 SYDVKM. The germline V and J ends were trimmed by 3 bases and 0 bases, with 9 bases remaining between them. DNA for the CDR3: TGTGCCAGCAGTTTTGCCAGGGATAGCAATCAGCCCCAGCATTTT. Protein sequence: CASSFARDSNQPQHF.

The gene calls are TRBV3-1 and TRBJ1-6; 8 bases line up with TRBD1. V lost 0 bases, J lost 8 bases, and 9 bases stayed unmatched. The CDR3 runs to 17 residues. Germline V gene sequence: CDR1 LGHDT, CDR2 YNNKEL (reference sequence). CDR3 residues: CASSQDWQGQADSPLHF. The CDR3 region has the DNA TGTGCCAGCAGCCAAGATTGGCAGGGACAGGCGGATTCACCCCTCCACTTT.

V and J are TRBV3-1 and TRBJ2-5; 10 bases map to TRBD2. The end of the DNA fits TRBJ2-1 better, so the J call may be wrong. This CDR3 contains 16 residues. Germline assignment: CDR1 LGHDT and CDR2 YNNKEL (reference sequence). The CDR3 DNA follows: TGTGCCAGCAGCCAAGTTGGGCCTAGCGGGAGCAATGAGCAGTTCTTC. Encoded protein: CASSQVGPSGSNEQFF.

This clonotype was picked up a small number of times. J is TRBJ2-1 and V is TRBV3-1, with D perhaps matching TRBD2 (6 bases). V was cut by 0 bases and J by 8 bases, with 20 bases left in between. This CDR3 comprises 17 residues. Germline CDR1 and CDR2: LGHDT and YNNKEL (reference sequence). CDR3 sequence: CASSQDRGGEILHEQFF. CDR3 DNA sequence: TGTGCCAGCAGCCAAGATCGGGGAGGAGAAATCCTGCATGAGCAGTTCTTC.

CDR3 DNA sequence: TGCGCCAGCAGCCCCGGACAGGGGATCACAGATACGCAGTATTTT. It encodes CASSPGQGITDTQYF. The chain recombines TRBV5-1 with TRBJ2-3; 9 bases are a match to TRBD1. V shed 4 bases and J 2 bases; nucleotides not matched to a gene: 5. The CDR3 contains 15 residues. Germline CDR1 reads SGHRS; CDR2 reads YFSETQ. Filled out from reference TRBV5-1 and TRBJ2-3, the complete variable domain reads KAGVTQTPRYLIKTRGQQVTLSCSPISGHRSVSWYQQTPGQGLQFLFEYFSETQRNKGNFPGRFSGRQFSNSRSEMNVSTLELGDSALYLCASSPGQGITDTQYFGPGTRLTVL.

This clonotype was recorded a few times. J is TRBJ1-4 and V is TRBV14; perhaps TRBD1 as D (5 bases). The V and J ends lost 4 bases and 7 bases respectively, with 16 bases between them. The CDR3 totals 15 residues. Germline loops: CDR1 SGHDN, CDR2 FVKESK. CDR3 coding DNA: TGTGCCAGCAGCCGCTCCCGAATGGGGGGTGAAAAACTGTTTTTT. This sequence encodes CASSRSRMGGEKLFF.

V gene TRBV7-2 combines with J gene TRBJ2-5, with TRBD2 matching over 8 bases. The CDR3 contains 15 residues. The V gene end was trimmed by 5 bases and the J gene end by 5 bases; junction bases not matched to a gene: 10. The germline V gene encodes CDR1 SGHTA and CDR2 FQGNSA. This CDR3 is CASSLQTSVGETQYF. CDR3 nucleotides: TGTGCCAGCAGCCTTCAGACTAGCGTCGGGGAGACCCAGTACTTC.

V and J are TRBV5-6 and TRBJ2-7; possibly TRBD1 for D (6 bases). Germline V lookup: CDR1 SGHDT, CDR2 YYEEEE. The CDR3 is 18 residues long. V lost 3 bases, J lost 1 base, and 23 bases lay in between. CDR3 DNA: TGTGCCAGCAGCTCTTTACGAAACAGGGCCGGGTCTTCCTACGAGCAGTACTTC. Translating it yields CASSSLRNRAGSSYEQYF.

V gene TRBV5-1 combines with J gene TRBJ2-1; D gene uncertain. This CDR3 has 14 residues. Trimming left V 0 bases short and J 2 bases short, with 6 bases between. Germline CDR1 SGHRS, CDR2 YFSETQ. The CDR3 reads CASSLGEAYNEQFF. In DNA form, the CDR3 reads TGCGCCAGCAGCTTGGGGGAAGCCTACAATGAGCAGTTCTTC. Based on the CDR3 plus reference TRBV5-1 and TRBJ2-1, the full variable domain is KAGVTQTPRYLIKTRGQQVTLSCSPISGHRSVSWYQQTPGQGLQFLFEYFSETQRNKGNFPGRFSGRQFSNSRSEMNVSTLELGDSALYLCASSLGEAYNEQFFGPGTRLTVL.

V gene TRBV3-1 combines with J gene TRBJ1-1; 8 bases fit TRBD1. This CDR3 contains 14 residues. Germline V CDR1 and CDR2: LGHDT, YNNKEL (reference sequence). Losses at the gene ends were 5 bases for V and 10 bases for J; bases not matched to a gene: 12. The CDR3 sequence: CASSSEWGGQGAFF. The CDR3 DNA reads TGTGCCAGCAGCTCCGAATGGGGCGGACAGGGAGCTTTCTTT.